This T cell receptor (beta chain) was captured in a study of blood T cell repertoires in COVID-19. Study information: Samples of COVID-19 (acute and convalescent) were obtained from the United States, Italy and Spain. T cells, B-cell-depleted T cells, or PBMCs supplied cDNA or gDNA.

Trimming shortened V by 5 bases and J by 4 bases, and 14 bases separated the two germline ends. The CDR3 has 14 residues. CDR1 and CDR2 (germline): LNHDA, SQIVND (reference sequence). This clone was found a few times. As originally analysed: For nucleated cells, counts were estimated from reference gene primer amplification. The method was immunoSEQ multiplex PCR; TCRdb's version includes in-frame clones alone and lacks a portion of them. Clonal size and the V and J genes are those of that table, whereas D and trimming came from the DNA. The sample contains 400,000 to 500,000 clones, about nine tenths of which appear only once.

The material sequenced was peripheral blood. The sequence was collected from a woman in her 30s with active or convalescent COVID-19. V is TRBV19 and J is TRBJ1-2, with a possible D match to TRBD1 (5 bases). The CDR3 region is CASSSRTRSYGYTF. CDR3 nucleotide sequence: TGTGCCAGTAGTTCCCGGACAAGAAGCTATGGCTACACCTTC.